These 27 T cell receptor beta chains were all obtained from the same sample, sequenced in a study of blood T cell repertoires in COVID-19. The assay was immunoSEQ multiplex PCR, and TCRdb's table has in-frame clones only and misses some. This table has just under 50,000 clones, roughly 78% appearing once. Sequencing was performed on peripheral blood. These receptor sequences come from a man in his sixties or seventies with acute or convalescent COVID-19.

The chain carries TRBV2 and TRBJ1-2; no firm D call. Germline CDR1 and CDR2: SNHLY and FYNNEI. The CDR3 covers 15 residues. V gave up 2 bases and J gave up 0 bases, with 10 bases separating them. The CDR3 here is CASSESGRSNYGYTF. In nucleotides, the CDR3 is TGTGCCAGCAGTGAATCCGGCAGGTCTAACTATGGCTACACCTTC.

The chain couples TRBV20-1 to TRBJ2-7; TRBD2 aligns across 12 bases. This CDR3 is 18 amino acids long. With V trimmed by 3 bases and J by 0 bases, 12 bases remained unmatched. Germline CDR1 and CDR2: DFQATT and SNEGSKA (reference sequence). DNA of the CDR3: TGCAGTGCTAGTTCCGGGACTAGCGGGCCCTTTTCCTCCTACGAGCAGTACTTC. Protein sequence: CSASSGTSGPFSSYEQYF.

This rearrangement joins TRBV3-1 (or the pseudogene TRBV3-2) to TRBJ2-2; 7 bases fit TRBD2. Germline V lookup: CDR1 LGHDT, CDR2 YNNKEL (reference sequence). The CDR3 length is 16 residues. Trimming at V came to 0 bases and at J to 6 bases, leaving 7 bases not matched to a gene. In DNA, the CDR3 is TGTGCCAGCAGCCAAGAACTAGGGGCGGGGGCCGGGGAGCTGTTTTTT. Translation: CASSQELGAGAGELFF.

The chain is built from TRBV23-1 and TRBJ2-3; 10 bases agree with TRBD1. TRBV23-1 is assigned to the ORF class and has an uncertain function. CDR3 size: 18 residues. V shed 4 bases and J 1 base; nucleotides not matched to a gene: 11. For the CDR3, the DNA is TGCGCCAGCAGTCCGTCCCGGGACAGGGGATTGCGCACAGATACGCAGTATTTT. Translation: CASSPSRDRGLRTDTQYF.

The rearrangement links TRBV6-5 to TRBJ1-1; 9 nucleotides line up with TRBD1. This CDR3 comprises 15 residues. The V and J ends lost 6 bases and 4 bases, in that order; junction bases with no gene match: 9. In germline, CDR1 is MNHEY, CDR2 SVGAGI. The chain's CDR3 is CASRFANRGRTEAFF. The CDR3 nucleotides are TGTGCCAGCAGATTCGCCAACAGGGGGCGCACTGAAGCTTTCTTT.

The V call is TRBV6-4, the J call TRBJ1-2; D is possibly TRBD1 (5 bases). V was pared by 3 bases and J by 6 bases, with 14 bases between. The CDR3 spans 14 residues. CDR1 MRHNA and CDR2 SNTAGT come from the germline V gene. The CDR3 loop reads CASSDKEGADGYTF. CDR3 in DNA: TGTGCCAGCAGTGATAAAGAAGGGGCAGATGGCTACACCTTC.

The DNA of the CDR3 is TGCGCCAGCAGCCGGAACCCTCCAGGGGGGATGACCGGGGAGCTGTTTTTT. The encoded protein is CASSRNPPGGMTGELFF. This rearrangement joins TRBV4-1 to TRBJ2-2; a possible D gene is TRBD1 (7 bases). This CDR3 is 17 amino acids long. Trimming stripped 4 bases from V and 5 bases from J, with 20 bases between. Germline values: CDR1 MGHRA, CDR2 YSYEKL.

The chain links TRBV3-1 (or the pseudogene TRBV3-2) to TRBJ1-2; the D is unclear. V was pared by 5 bases and J by 3 bases, with 7 bases between. The CDR3 loop spans 12 amino acids. Germline-derived CDR1 and CDR2 are LGHDT and YNNKEL (reference sequence). The CDR3 nucleotides are TGTGCCAGCAGCTCCCGGGACTATGGCTACACCTTC. Translating gives CASSSRDYGYTF.

A few counts support this clone. The chain employs TRBV29-1 and TRBJ1-2; 12 nucleotides align to TRBD1. J lost 4 bases, V lost 5 bases, and 11 bases had no gene match. CDR3 length: 16 amino acids. Germline V gene data show CDR1 as SQVTM and CDR2 as ANQGSEA. The CDR3 loop is CSVRPRDRGLGYGYTF. CDR3 bases: TGCAGCGTTCGTCCCCGGGACAGGGGGCTTGGCTATGGCTACACCTTC.

The chain couples TRBV6-5 to TRBJ1-2; D is perhaps TRBD1 (5 bases). V lost 0 bases and J 5 bases, leaving 10 bases between the germline ends. Looked up from germline, CDR1 is MNHEY and CDR2 is SVGAGI. The CDR3 extends over 14 amino acids. The CDR3: CASSYSRQTYGYTF. For the CDR3, the DNA is TGTGCCAGCAGTTACTCGAGACAGACTTATGGCTACACCTTC.

The rearrangement uses TRBV10-3 and TRBJ2-1; no definite D call. Between the trimmed V and J ends, which lost 4 bases and 5 bases, there was a span of 6 bases. Per germline, CDR1 ENHRY and CDR2 SYGVKD. This CDR3 is built from 12 residues. In DNA, the CDR3 is TGTGCCATCAGTGGCGAGGACAATGAGCAGTTCTTC. Translating gives CAISGEDNEQFF.

J is TRBJ2-2 and V is TRBV10-2, with 7 bases aligning to TRBD2. The CDR3 covers 16 residues. The J segment lost 1 base and the V segment lost 9 bases, leaving 11 bases of the junction unmatched. Germline CDR1 is WSHSY and CDR2 is SAAADI. The CDR3 sequence: CASHQGREENTGELFF. The CDR3 coding sequence is TGCGCCAGTCACCAGGGCCGGGAGGAGAACACCGGGGAGCTGTTTTTT.

This chain links TRBV27 with TRBJ2-3, with D uncertain. This CDR3 has 16 residues. Germline CDR1 is MNHEY and CDR2 is SMNVEV (reference sequence). Trimming took 4 bases from V and 2 from J, leaving 16 bases between them. This CDR3 reads CASSSPDWRDTDTQYF. CDR3 nucleotide sequence: TGTGCCAGCAGTTCCCCTGACTGGAGAGACACAGATACGCAGTATTTT.

The V call is TRBV11-3, the J call TRBJ2-1; 10 nucleotides line up with TRBD2. CDR3 length: 15 residues. V lost 4 bases, J lost 9 bases, and 9 bases stayed unmatched. CDR1 is SGHNT, CDR2 YENEEA, per germline. The CDR3 DNA follows: TGTGCCAGCAGCTCCCGGACTAGCGGAAACGGTGAGCAGTTCTTC. Amino acids: CASSSRTSGNGEQFF.

V and J are TRBV6-1 and TRBJ2-1, with D tentatively TRBD2 (6 bases). Germline V lookup: CDR1 MNHNS, CDR2 SASEGT. Trimming took 2 bases from V and 2 from J, leaving 10 bases between them. The CDR3 contains 15 residues. CDR3 nucleotide sequence: TGTGCCAGCAGTGAAACGGGGGAACCCTACAATGAGCAGTTCTTC. This gives the protein CASSETGEPYNEQFF.

The V and J genes are TRBV21-1 and TRBJ1-2; no check of the table's D call, TRBD1, against the DNA was made. TRBV21-1 corresponds to a pseudogene. This CDR3 spans 15 amino acids. This CDR3 reads CASSNFSGHLYGYTF. The CDR3 DNA reads TGTGCCAGCAGCAATTTCTCGGGACACCTCTATGGCTACACCTTC.

The chain joins TRBV7-8 to TRBJ2-5; maybe TRBD2 (6 bases). The CDR3 loop spans 14 amino acids. Germline V CDR1 and CDR2: SGHVS, FQNEAQ. V lost 3 bases and J lost 1, with 9 bases in between. The CDR3: CASSLGGIQETQYF. The CDR3 bases are TGTGCCAGCAGCTTGGGGGGAATCCAAGAGACCCAGTACTTC.

The chain uses TRBV5-1 and TRBJ1-1; 9 bases agree with TRBD1. Trimming took 1 base from V and 8 from J; bases not matched to a gene: 6. Germline CDR1 reads SGHRS; CDR2 reads YFSETQ. The CDR3 has 14 residues. The CDR3 spells CASSLQTGGTEAFF. The CDR3 nucleotides are TGCGCCAGCAGCTTGCAAACAGGGGGCACAGAAGCTTTCTTT.

The V and J genes are TRBV19 and TRBJ2-3, with D perhaps matching TRBD1 (5 bases). Trimming pared 4 bases from V and 2 bases from J, leaving 10 bases between. From germline, CDR1 is LNHDA and CDR2 SQIVND (reference sequence). The CDR3 has 14 residues. As DNA, the CDR3 is TGTGCCAGTAGTAGGGGCAGGGCCACAGATACGCAGTATTTT. Encoded protein: CASSRGRATDTQYF.

The chain combines TRBV7-8 with TRBJ1-5, with D unclear. This CDR3 has 13 residues. Trimming shortened V by 5 bases and J by 0 bases, and 5 bases separated the two germline ends. Germline assignment: CDR1 SGHVS and CDR2 FQNEAQ. In DNA, the CDR3 is TGTGCCAGCAGCCCAATTAGCAATCAGCCCCAGCATTTT. Residues: CASSPISNQPQHF.

This sequence joins TRBV29-1 and TRBJ2-3; 12 nucleotides align to TRBD2. With 7 bases clipped from V and 5 bases from J, the junction kept 7 bases outside the gene matches. Germline V lookup: CDR1 SQVTM, CDR2 ANQGSEA. The CDR3 sequence is 14 residues long. The CDR3, as DNA: TGCAGCGGGGAGACTAGCGGGGGACAAGATACGCAGTATTTT. Translated: CSGETSGGQDTQYF.

V gene TRBV27 combines with J gene TRBJ2-2; TRBD1 is a possible D gene (6 bases). This CDR3 is 15 amino acids long. Trimming removed 5 bases from V and 6 bases from J, with 16 bases in between. Germline V gene lookup returns CDR1 MNHEY and CDR2 SMNVEV (reference sequence). CDR3 sequence reads: CASSARPQGPGELFF. As DNA, the CDR3 is TGTGCCAGCAGTGCAAGGCCCCAGGGGCCCGGGGAGCTGTTTTTT.

V and J are TRBV4-3 and TRBJ2-1; 10 positions agree with TRBD2. The CDR3 contains 17 residues. J was trimmed by 7 bases and V by 1 base; bases with no gene match: 10. The germline V gene encodes CDR1 LGHNA and CDR2 YSLEER. DNA of the CDR3: TGCGCCAGCAGCCAAGGGCACAGGCTAGCGGGAGCGAATGAGCAGTTCTTC. Translation gives CASSQGHRLAGANEQFF.

The V and J genes are TRBV11-3 and TRBJ2-1; 8 positions agree with TRBD2. The CDR3 consists of 14 residues. Germline V gene sequence: CDR1 SGHNT, CDR2 YENEEA. Trimming at V came to 5 bases and at J to 8 bases, leaving 8 bases not matched to a gene. In nucleotides, the CDR3 is TGTGCCAGCAGCCTTACGGGAGGGGCGGATGAGCAGTTCTTC. This sequence encodes CASSLTGGADEQFF. The variable domain in full, completed from reference TRBV11-3 and TRBJ2-1, reads EAGVVQSPRYKIIEKKQPVAFWCNPISGHNTLYWYLQNLGQGPELLIRYENEEAVDDSQLPKDRFSAERLKGVDSTLKIQPAELGDSAVYLCASSLTGGADEQFFGPGTRLTVL.

The chain recombines TRBV18 with TRBJ1-2; 8 nucleotides align to TRBD1. Germline V gene sequence: CDR1 KGHSH, CDR2 LQKENI. J lost 4 bases, V lost 2 bases, and 3 bases had no gene match. The CDR3 is 14 amino acids. This chain's CDR3 is CASSPTGQVYGYTF. DNA for the CDR3: TGTGCCAGCTCACCAACGGGACAGGTCTATGGCTACACCTTC.

The gene calls are TRBV30 and TRBJ2-3; D is perhaps TRBD2 (7 bases). CDR1 and CDR2 from the germline V gene are GTSNPN and SVGIG (reference sequence). V lost 3 bases and J 4 bases, leaving 17 bases between the germline ends. The length of the CDR3 is 15 residues. The chain's CDR3 is CAWSLGGAGADTQYF. For the CDR3, the DNA is TGTGCCTGGAGCCTGGGGGGGGCAGGGGCAGATACGCAGTATTTT.

The chain uses TRBV27 and TRBJ2-7; TRBD2 is a possible D gene (6 bases). V was shortened by 2 bases and J by 6 bases, with 14 bases between the two germline ends. Germline values: CDR1 MNHEY, CDR2 SMNVEV (reference sequence). This CDR3 has 14 residues. CDR3 sequence: CASSLMGRSSEQYF. The DNA of the CDR3 is TGTGCCAGCAGTTTAATGGGGAGGAGTAGCGAGCAGTACTTC.